The entry that follows covers one T cell receptor beta chain sequence. TCRdb analysed the RT-PCR reads with MiXCR anew, one entry per CDR3 protein. Among approximately 170,000 distinct CDR3 sequences, 12% were seen once, and the ten largest hold 29%. The data originate from a study of response to subunit inactivated influenza vaccine. Separately, the same data were catalogued under a study of T cells expressing NK-cell markers. Per that paper: As the method of synthesis, 5'RACE template switching with UMIs yielded TCR beta cDNA. Several experiments employed an anti-gamma-delta TCR antibody to confine sorting to alpha-beta TCR T cells.

This material consisted of CD8+ T cells sorted from PBMCs, taken about 13 days after vaccination. The clonotype comes from a man aged 45 to 65 who received an inactivated influenza vaccine.

DNA for the CDR3: TGCGCCAGCAGCCCCCGGGGACTCAATGAGCAGTTCTTC. Encoded protein: CASSPRGLNEQFF. The chain couples TRBV4-1 to TRBJ2-1, with a tentative D call TRBD2 (6 bases). Germline V lookup: CDR1 MGHRA, CDR2 YSYEKL. Trimming removed 4 bases at V and 6 bases at J, with 10 bases between. CDR3 length: 13 amino acids.